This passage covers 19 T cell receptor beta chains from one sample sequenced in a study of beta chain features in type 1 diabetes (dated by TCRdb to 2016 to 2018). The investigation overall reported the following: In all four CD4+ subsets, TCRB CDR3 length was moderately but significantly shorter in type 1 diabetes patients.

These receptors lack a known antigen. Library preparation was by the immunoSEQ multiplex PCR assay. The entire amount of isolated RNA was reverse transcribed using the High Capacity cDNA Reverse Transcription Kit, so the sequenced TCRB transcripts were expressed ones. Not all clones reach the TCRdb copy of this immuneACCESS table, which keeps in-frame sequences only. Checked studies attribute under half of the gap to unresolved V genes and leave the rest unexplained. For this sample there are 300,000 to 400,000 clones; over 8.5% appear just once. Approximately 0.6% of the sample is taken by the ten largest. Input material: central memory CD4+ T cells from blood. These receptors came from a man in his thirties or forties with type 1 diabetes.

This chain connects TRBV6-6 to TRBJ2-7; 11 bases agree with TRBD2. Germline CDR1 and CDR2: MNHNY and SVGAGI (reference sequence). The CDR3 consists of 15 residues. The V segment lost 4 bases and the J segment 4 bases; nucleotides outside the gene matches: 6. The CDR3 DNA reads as TGTGCCAGCAGTTTAACTAGCGGGAGTTGGTACGAGCAGTACTTC. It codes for CASSLTSGSWYEQYF.

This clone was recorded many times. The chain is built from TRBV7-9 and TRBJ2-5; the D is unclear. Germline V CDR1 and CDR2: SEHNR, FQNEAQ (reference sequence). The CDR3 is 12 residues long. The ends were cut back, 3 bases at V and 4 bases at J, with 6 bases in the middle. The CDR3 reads CASSLATETQYF. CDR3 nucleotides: TGTGCCAGCAGCTTGGCGACAGAGACCCAGTACTTC.

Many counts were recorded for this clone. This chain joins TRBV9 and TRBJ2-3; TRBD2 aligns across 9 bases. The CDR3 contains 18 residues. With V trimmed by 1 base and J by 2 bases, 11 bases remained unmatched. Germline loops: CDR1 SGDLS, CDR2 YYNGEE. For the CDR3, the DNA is TGTGCCAGCAGCGTAAGTGCATCCCGCGGGAGGGCCACAGATACGCAGTATTTT. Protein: CASSVSASRGRATDTQYF. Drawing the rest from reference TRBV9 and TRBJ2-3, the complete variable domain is DSGVTQTPKHLITATGQRVTLRCSPRSGDLSVYWYQQSLDQGLQFLIQYYNGEERAKGNILERFSAQQFPDLHSELNLSSLELGDSALYFCASSVSASRGRATDTQYFGPGTRLTVL.

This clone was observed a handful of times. Here the CDR3 reads CASSEASGELFF. DNA of the CDR3: TGTGCCAGCAGTGAAGCCTCCGGGGAGCTGTTTTTT. The chain has TRBV2 and TRBJ2-2; D gene unclear. From germline, CDR1 is SNHLY and CDR2 FYNNEI. The CDR3 consists of 12 residues. V lost 0 bases, J lost 6 bases, and 2 bases lay in between.

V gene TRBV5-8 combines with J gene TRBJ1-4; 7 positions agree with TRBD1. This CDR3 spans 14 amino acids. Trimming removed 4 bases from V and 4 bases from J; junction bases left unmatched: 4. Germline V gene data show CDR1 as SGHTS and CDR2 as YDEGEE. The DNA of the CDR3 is TGTGCCAGCAGCCGCGGGACAGTTAATGAAAAACTGTTTTTT. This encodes CASSRGTVNEKLFF. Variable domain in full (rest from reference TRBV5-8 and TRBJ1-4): EAGVTQSPTHLIKTRGQQATLRCSPISGHTSVYWYQQALGLGLQFLLWYDEGEERNRGNFPPRFSGRQFPNYSSELNVNALELEDSALYLCASSRGTVNEKLFFGSGTQLSVL.

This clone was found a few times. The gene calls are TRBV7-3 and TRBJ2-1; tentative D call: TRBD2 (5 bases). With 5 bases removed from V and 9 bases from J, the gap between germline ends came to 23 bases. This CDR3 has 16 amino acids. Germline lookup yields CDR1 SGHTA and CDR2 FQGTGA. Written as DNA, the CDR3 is TGTGCCAGCAGCCCCCTTCCCGGGGTTGCCGGAAGTGAGCAGTTCTTC. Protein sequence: CASSPLPGVAGSEQFF.

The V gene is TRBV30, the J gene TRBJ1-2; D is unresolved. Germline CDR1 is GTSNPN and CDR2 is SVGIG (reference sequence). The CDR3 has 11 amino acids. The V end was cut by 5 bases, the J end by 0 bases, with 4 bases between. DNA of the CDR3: TGTGCCTGGGGTACTAACTATGGCTACACCTTC. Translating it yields CAWGTNYGYTF.

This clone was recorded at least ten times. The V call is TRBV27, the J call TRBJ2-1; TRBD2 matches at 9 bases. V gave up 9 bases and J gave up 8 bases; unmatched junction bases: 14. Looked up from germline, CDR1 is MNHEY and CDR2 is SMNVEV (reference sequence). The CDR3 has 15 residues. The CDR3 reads CARGGTSIGQDEQFF. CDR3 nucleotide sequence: TGTGCCAGGGGAGGGACTAGCATCGGCCAAGATGAGCAGTTCTTC.

The chain's CDR3 is CASSQDRGRRNTDTQYF. The CDR3 region has the DNA TGTGCCAGCAGCCAAGACAGGGGGCGCCGGAACACAGATACGCAGTATTTT. The chain carries TRBV7-2 and TRBJ2-3, with 10 bases lining up with TRBD1. This CDR3 is built from 17 residues. The germline V gene has CDR1 SGHTA and CDR2 FQGNSA. J gave up 2 bases and V 5 bases, and 10 bases lay outside the gene matches.

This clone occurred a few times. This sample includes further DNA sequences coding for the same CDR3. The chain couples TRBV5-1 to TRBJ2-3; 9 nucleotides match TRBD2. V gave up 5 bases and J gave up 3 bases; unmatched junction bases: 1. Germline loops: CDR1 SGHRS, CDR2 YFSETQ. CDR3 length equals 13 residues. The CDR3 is CASSSGSTDTQYF. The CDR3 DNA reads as TGCGCCAGCAGTAGCGGGAGTACAGATACGCAGTATTTT. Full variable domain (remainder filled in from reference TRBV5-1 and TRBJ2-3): KAGVTQTPRYLIKTRGQQVTLSCSPISGHRSVSWYQQTPGQGLQFLFEYFSETQRNKGNFPGRFSGRQFSNSRSEMNVSTLELGDSALYLCASSSGSTDTQYFGPGTRLTVL.

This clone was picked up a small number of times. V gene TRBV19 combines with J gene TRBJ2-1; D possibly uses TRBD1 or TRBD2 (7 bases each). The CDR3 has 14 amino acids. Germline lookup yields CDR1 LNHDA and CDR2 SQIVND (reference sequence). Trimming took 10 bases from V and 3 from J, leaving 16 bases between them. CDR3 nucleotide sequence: TGTGCCACCAAGGGCAGGGGGGGCTACAATGAGCAGTTCTTC. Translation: CATKGRGGYNEQFF.

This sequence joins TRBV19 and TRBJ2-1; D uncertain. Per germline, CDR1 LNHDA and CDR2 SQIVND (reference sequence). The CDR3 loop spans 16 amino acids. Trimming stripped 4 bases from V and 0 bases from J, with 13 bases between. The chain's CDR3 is CASSSVTASSYNEQFF. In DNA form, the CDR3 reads TGTGCCAGTAGTAGCGTTACAGCGAGCTCCTACAATGAGCAGTTCTTC.

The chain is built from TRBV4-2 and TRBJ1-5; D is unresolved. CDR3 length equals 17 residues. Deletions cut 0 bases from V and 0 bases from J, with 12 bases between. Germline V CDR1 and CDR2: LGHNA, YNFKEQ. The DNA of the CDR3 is TGTGCCAGCAGCCAAGATCTGGGAGGGTATAGCAATCAGCCCCAGCATTTT. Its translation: CASSQDLGGYSNQPQHF.

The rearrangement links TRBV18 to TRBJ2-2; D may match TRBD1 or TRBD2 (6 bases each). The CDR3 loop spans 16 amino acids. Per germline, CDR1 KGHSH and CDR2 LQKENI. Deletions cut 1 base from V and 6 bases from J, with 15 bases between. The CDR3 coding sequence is TGTGCCAGCTCACCACGGGGGGCATCGGGTTCCGGGGAGCTGTTTTTT. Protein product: CASSPRGASGSGELFF.

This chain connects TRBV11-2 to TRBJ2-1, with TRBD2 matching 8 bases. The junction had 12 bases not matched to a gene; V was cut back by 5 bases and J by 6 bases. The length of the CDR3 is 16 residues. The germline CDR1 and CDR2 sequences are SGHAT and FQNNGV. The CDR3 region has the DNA TGTGCCAGCAGCCCTAGACTAGCGTTTTTAAGCAATGAGCAGTTCTTC. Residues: CASSPRLAFLSNEQFF.

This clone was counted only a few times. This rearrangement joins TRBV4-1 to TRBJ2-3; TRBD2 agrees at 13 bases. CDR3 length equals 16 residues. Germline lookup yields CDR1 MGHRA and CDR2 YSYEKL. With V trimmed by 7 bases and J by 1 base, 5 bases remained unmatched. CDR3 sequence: CASTKGTSGGTDTQYF. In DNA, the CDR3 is TGCGCCAGCACCAAAGGGACTAGCGGGGGCACAGATACGCAGTATTTT.

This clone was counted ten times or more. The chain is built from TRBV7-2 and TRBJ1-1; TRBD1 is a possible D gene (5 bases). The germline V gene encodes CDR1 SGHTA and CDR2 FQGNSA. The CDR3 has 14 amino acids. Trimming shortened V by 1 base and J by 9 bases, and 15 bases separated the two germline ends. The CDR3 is CASSLDVGERQAFF. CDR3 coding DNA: TGTGCCAGCAGCTTAGATGTGGGGGAGAGGCAAGCTTTCTTT.

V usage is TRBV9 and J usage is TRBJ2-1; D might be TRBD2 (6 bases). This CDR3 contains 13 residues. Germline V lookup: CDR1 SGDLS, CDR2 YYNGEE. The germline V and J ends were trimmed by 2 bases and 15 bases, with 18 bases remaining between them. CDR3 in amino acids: CASSVSDRGGPFF. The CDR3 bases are TGTGCCAGCAGCGTCTCCGATCGGGGAGGTCCGTTCTTC. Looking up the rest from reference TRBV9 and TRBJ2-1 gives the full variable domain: DSGVTQTPKHLITATGQRVTLRCSPRSGDLSVYWYQQSLDQGLQFLIQYYNGEERAKGNILERFSAQQFPDLHSELNLSSLELGDSALYFCASSVSDRGGPFFGPGTRLTVL.

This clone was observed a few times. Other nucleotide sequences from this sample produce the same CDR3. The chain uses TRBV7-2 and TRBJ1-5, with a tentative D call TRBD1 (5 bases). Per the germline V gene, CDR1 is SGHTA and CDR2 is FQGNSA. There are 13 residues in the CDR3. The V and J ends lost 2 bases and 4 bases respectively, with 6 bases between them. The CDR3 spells CASSLQGNQPQHF. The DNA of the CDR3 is TGTGCCAGCAGCTTACAGGGTAATCAGCCCCAGCATTTT.